This T cell receptor (beta chain) was sequenced for a study of regulatory T cells in long-lasting Graves disease. Germline V gives CDR1 LGHDT, CDR2 YNNKEL (reference sequence). This CDR3 region has 16 residues. With 1 base removed from V and 2 bases from J, the gap between germline ends came to 12 bases. This clonotype was seen a few times. For TCR beta, libraries came from iRepertoire HTBI primers and Arm-PCR of CDR3 regions. In TCRdb, the multiplex PCR reads were re-called with MiXCR into one record per CDR3 protein. Here the sample spans about 500,000 distinct CDR3 sequences, 15% to 20% being singletons. Time point given: newly diagnosed GD, antithyroid drugs for less than 3 months. RNA extracted from PBMCs served as the sequencing template. The same specimen was also included in a second study, on T cells in Graves' hyperthyroidism and ophthalmopathy.

The specimen was peripheral blood mononuclear cells (PBMCs), collected at new diagnosis, from a patient treated with antithyroid drugs. This TCR came from a man aged 40-49 years with Graves disease. The chain uses TRBV3-1 and TRBJ2-1, with D tentatively TRBD2 (5 bases). The CDR3 reads CASSQGVLAPYNEQFF. In DNA, the CDR3 is TGTGCCAGCAGCCAAGGAGTCCTAGCCCCCTACAATGAGCAGTTCTTC.